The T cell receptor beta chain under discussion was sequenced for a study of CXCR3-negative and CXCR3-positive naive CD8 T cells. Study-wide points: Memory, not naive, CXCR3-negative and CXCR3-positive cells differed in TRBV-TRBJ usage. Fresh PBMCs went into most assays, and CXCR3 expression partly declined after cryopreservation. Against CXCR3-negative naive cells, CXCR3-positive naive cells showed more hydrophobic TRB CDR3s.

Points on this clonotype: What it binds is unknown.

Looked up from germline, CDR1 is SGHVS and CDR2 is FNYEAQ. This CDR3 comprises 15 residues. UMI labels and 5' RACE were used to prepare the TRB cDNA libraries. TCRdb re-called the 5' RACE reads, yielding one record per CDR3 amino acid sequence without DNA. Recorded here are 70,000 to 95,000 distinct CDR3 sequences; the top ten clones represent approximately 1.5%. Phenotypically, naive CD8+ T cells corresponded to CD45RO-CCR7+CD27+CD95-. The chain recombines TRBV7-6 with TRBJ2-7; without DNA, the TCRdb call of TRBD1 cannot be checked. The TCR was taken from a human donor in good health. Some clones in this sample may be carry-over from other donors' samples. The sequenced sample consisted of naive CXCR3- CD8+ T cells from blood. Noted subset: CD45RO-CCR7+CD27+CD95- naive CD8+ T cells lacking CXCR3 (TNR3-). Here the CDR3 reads CASSPSAAPGYEQYF.